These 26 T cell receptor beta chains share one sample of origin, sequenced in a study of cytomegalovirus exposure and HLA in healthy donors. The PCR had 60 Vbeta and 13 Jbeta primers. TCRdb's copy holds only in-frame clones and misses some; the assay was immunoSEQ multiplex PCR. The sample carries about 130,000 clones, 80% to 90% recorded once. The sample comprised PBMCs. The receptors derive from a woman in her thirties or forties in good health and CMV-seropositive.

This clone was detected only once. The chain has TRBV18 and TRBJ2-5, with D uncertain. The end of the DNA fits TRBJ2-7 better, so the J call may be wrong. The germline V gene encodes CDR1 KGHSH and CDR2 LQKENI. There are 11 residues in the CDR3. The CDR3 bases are TGTGCCAGCTCACGAGGCGACGAGCAGTACTTC. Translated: CASSRGDEQYF.

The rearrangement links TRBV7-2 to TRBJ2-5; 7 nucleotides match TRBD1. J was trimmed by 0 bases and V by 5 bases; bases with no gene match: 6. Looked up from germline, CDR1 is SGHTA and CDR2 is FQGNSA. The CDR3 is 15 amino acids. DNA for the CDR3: TGTGCCAGCAGCCCGGGGACAGCTTACCAAGAGACCCAGTACTTC. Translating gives CASSPGTAYQETQYF. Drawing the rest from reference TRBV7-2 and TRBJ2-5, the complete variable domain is GAGVSQSPSNKVTEKGKDVELRCDPISGHTALYWYRQSLGQGLEFLIYFQGNSAPDKSGLPSDRFSAERTGGSVSTLTIQRTQQEDSAVYLCASSPGTAYQETQYFGPGTRLLVL.

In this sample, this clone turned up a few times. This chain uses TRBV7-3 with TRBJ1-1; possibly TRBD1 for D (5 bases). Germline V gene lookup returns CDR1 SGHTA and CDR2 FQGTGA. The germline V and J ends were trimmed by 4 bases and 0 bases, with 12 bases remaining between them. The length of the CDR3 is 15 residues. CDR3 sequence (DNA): TGTGCCAGCAGCTCGTCGACAGCTATGAACACTGAAGCTTTCTTT. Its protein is CASSSSTAMNTEAFF.

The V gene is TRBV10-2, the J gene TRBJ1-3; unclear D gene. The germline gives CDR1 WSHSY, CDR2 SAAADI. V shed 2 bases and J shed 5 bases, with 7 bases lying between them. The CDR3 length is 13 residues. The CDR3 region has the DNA TGCGCCAGCAGTGAGCTTCCCCGAAACACCATATATTTT. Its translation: CASSELPRNTIYF.

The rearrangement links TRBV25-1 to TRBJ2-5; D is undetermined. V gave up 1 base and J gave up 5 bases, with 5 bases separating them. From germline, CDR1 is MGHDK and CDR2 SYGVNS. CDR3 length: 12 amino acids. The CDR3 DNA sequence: TGTGCCAGCAGTGAATTCTTGGAGACCCAGTACTTC. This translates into CASSEFLETQYF.

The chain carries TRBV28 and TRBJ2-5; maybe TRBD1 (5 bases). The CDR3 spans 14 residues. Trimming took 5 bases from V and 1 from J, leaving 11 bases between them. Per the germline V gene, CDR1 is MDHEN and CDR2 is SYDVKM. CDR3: CASSPGQSQETQYF. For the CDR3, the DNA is TGTGCCAGCAGTCCTGGACAATCCCAAGAGACCCAGTACTTC.

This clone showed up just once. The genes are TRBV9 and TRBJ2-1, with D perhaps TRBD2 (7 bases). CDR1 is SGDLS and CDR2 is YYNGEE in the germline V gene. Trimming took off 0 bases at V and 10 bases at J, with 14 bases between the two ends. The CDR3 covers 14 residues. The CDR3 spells CASSVEGGAGEQFF. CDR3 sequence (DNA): TGTGCCAGCAGCGTAGAGGGGGGAGCGGGAGAGCAGTTCTTC.

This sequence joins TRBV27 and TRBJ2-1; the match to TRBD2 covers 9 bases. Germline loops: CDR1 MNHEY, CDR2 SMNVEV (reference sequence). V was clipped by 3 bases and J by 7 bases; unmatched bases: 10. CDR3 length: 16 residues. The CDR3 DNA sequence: TGTGCCAGCAGTTTGGTCGGAGCGGGAGGTAGGAATGAGCAGTTCTTC. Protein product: CASSLVGAGGRNEQFF.

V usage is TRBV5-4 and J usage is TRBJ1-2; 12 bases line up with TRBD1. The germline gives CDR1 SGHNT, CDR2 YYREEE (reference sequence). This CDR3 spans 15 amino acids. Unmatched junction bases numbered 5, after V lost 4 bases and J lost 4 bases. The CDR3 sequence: CASSPPGQGAYGYTF. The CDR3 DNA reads TGTGCCAGCAGCCCCCCGGGACAGGGGGCCTATGGCTACACCTTC.

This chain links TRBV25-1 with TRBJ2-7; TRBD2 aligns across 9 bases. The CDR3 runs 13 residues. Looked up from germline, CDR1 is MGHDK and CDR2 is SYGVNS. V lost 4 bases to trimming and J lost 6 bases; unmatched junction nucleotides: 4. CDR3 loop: CASSVLLAGEQYF. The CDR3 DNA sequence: TGTGCCAGCAGTGTGTTACTAGCGGGCGAGCAGTACTTC.

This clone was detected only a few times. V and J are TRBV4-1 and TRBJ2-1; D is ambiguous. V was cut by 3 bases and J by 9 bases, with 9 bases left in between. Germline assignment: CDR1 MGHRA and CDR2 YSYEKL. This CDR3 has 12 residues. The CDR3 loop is CASSHFGPEQFF. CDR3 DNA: TGCGCCAGCAGCCATTTTGGGCCTGAGCAGTTCTTC.

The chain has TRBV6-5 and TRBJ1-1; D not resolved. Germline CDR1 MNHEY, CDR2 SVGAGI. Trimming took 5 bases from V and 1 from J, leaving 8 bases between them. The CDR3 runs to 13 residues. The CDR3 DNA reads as TGTGCCAGCAGTACCTCACAGAACACTGAAGCTTTCTTT. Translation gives CASSTSQNTEAFF.

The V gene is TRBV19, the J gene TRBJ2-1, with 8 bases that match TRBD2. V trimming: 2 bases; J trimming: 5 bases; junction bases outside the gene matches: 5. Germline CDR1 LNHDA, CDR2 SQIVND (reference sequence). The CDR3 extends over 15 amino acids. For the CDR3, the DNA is TGTGCCAGTAGTATATTTAGCGGGGTTAACAATGAGCAGTTCTTC. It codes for CASSIFSGVNNEQFF.

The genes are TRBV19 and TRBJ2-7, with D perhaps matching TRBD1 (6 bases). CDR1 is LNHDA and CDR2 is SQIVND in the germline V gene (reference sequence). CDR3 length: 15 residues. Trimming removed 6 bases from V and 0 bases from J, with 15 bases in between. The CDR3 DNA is TGTGCCAGTAGAAGTGAGGGACATAACTCCTACGAGCAGTACTTC. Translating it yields CASRSEGHNSYEQYF.

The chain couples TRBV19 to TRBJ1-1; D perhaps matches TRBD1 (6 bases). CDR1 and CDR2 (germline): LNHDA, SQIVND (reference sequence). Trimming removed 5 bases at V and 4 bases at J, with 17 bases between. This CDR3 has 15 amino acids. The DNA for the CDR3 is TGTGCCAGTAGTCTCCGGGCCGAAGGGGGCACTGAAGCTTTCTTT. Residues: CASSLRAEGGTEAFF.

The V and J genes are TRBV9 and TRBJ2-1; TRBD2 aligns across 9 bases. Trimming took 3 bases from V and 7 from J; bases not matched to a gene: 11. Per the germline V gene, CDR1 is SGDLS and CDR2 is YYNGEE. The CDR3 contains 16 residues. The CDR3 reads CASSDGRAGGENEQFF. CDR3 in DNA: TGTGCCAGCAGCGACGGTCGGGCGGGAGGGGAAAATGAGCAGTTCTTC.

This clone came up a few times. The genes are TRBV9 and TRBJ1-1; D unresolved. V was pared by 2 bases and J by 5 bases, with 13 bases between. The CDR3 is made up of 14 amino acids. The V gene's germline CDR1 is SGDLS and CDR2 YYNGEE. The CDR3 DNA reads TGTGCCAGCAGCGTTGTGAGCGGAGGAACTGAAGCTTTCTTT. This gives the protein CASSVVSGGTEAFF.

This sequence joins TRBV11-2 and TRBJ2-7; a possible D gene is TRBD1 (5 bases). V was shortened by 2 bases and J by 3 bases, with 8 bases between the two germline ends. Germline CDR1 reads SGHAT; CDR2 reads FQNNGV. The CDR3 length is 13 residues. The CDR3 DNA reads TGTGCCAGCAGCTTAAGGGGTTACTACGAGCAGTACTTC. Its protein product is CASSLRGYYEQYF.

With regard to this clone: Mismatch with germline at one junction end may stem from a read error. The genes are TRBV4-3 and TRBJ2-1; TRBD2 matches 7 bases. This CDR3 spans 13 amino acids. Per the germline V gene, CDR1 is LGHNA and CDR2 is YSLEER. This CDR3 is CASSQSGNNERFF. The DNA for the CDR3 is TGCGCCAGCAGCCAGAGCGGGAACAATGAGCGGTTCTTC.

CDR3 amino acids: CASSEARASVPYEQYF. As DNA, the CDR3 is TGTGCCAGCAGTGAAGCGCGGGCTAGCGTACCCTACGAGCAGTACTTC. The rearrangement joins TRBV6-1 to TRBJ2-7, with D possibly TRBD2 on 6 matching bases. The V end lost 0 bases, the J end lost 2 bases, and 14 bases lay between the germline ends. Looked up from germline, CDR1 is MNHNS and CDR2 is SASEGT. The CDR3 totals 16 residues.

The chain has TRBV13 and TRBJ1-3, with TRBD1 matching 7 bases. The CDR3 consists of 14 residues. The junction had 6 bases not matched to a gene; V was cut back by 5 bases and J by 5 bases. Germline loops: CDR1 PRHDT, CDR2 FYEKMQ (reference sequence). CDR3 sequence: CASSPRTGRNTIYF. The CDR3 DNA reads TGTGCCAGCAGCCCCCGGACAGGCAGAAACACCATATATTTT.

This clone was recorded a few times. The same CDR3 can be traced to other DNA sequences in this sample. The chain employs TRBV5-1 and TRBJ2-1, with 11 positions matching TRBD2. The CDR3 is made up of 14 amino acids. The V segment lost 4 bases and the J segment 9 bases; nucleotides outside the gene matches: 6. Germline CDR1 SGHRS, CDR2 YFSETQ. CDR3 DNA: TGCGCCAGCAGCCCCGGGCTAGCGGGAGGTGAGCAGTTCTTC. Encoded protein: CASSPGLAGGEQFF.

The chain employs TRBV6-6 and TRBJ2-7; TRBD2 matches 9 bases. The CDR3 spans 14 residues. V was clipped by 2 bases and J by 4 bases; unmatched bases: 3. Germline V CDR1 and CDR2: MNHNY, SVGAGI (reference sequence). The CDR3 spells CASSYGREGYEQYF. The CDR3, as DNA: TGTGCCAGCAGTTACGGGCGGGAGGGTTACGAGCAGTACTTC.

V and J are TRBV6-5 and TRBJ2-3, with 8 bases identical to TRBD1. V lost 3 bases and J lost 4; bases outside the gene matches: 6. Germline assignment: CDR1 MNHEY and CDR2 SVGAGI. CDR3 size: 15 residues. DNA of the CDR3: TGTGCCAGCAGTTATCAGGGGGCGAGTGCAGATACGCAGTATTTT. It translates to CASSYQGASADTQYF.

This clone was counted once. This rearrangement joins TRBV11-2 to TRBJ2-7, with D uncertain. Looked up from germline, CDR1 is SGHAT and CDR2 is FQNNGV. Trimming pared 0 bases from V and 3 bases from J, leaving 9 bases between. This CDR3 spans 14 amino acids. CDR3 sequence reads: CASSLDLVGYEQYF. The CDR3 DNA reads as TGTGCCAGCAGCTTAGATCTCGTCGGCTACGAGCAGTACTTC.

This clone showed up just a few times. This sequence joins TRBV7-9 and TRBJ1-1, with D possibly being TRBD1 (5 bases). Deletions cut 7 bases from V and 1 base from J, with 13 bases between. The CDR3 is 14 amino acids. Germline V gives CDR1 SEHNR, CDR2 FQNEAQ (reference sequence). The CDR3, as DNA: TGTGCCAGCAAACCAACCGGACAGAACACTGAAGCTTTCTTT. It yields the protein CASKPTGQNTEAFF.